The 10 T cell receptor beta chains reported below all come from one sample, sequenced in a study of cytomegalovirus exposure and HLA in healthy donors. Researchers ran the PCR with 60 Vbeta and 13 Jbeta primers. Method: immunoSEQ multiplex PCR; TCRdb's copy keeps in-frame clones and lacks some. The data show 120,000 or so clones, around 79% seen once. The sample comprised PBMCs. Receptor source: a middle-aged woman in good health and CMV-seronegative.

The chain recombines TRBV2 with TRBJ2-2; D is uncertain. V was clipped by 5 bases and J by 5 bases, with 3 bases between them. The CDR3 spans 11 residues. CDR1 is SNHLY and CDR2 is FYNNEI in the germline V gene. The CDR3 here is CASSRTGELFF. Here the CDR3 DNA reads TGTGCCAGCAGTCGGACCGGGGAGCTGTTTTTT.

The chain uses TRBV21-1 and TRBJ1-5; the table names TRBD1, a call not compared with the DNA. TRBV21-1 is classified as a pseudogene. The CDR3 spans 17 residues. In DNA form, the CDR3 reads TGTGCCAGCAGCCGACTTCCCCGACAGGCTAGCAATCAGCCCCAGCATTTT. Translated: CASSRLPRQASNQPQHF.

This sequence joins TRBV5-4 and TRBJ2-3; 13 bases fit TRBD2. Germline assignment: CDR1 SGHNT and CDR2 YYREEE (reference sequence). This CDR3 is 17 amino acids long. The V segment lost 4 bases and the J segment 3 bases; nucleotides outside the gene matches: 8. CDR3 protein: CASSGGGLAGTTDTQYF. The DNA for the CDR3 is TGTGCCAGCAGCGGCGGGGGACTAGCGGGGACAACAGATACGCAGTATTTT.

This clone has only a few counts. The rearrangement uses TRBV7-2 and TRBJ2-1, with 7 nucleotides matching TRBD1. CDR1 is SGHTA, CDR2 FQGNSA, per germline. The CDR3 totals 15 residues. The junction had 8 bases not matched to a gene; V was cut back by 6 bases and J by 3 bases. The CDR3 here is CASRLRQGNYNEQFF. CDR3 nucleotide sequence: TGTGCCAGCAGACTACGACAGGGAAACTACAATGAGCAGTTCTTC.

CDR3 sequence reads: CASSQLGQVNTEAFF. CDR3 in DNA: TGCGCCAGCAGCCAATTAGGACAGGTGAACACTGAAGCTTTCTTT. The chain employs TRBV4-1 and TRBJ1-1; 7 nucleotides match TRBD1. This CDR3 is 15 amino acids long. V dropped 2 bases and J dropped 0; count of bases not matched to a gene: 3. CDR1 MGHRA and CDR2 YSYEKL come from the germline V gene.

In DNA, the CDR3 is TGTGCCAGCAGCCGAGGGGGACTAGCGGGCGGCTACGAGCAGTACTTC. Translating gives CASSRGGLAGGYEQYF. V is TRBV7-8 and J is TRBJ2-7; 12 bases fit TRBD2. The CDR3 runs 16 residues. V dropped 5 bases and J dropped 3; count of bases not matched to a gene: 8. Germline V gene lookup returns CDR1 SGHVS and CDR2 FQNEAQ.

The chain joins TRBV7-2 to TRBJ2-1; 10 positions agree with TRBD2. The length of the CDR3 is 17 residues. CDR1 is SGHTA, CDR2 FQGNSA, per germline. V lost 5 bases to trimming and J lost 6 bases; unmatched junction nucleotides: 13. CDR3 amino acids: CASSPKTAGGPVNEQFF. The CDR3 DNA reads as TGTGCCAGCAGCCCCAAGACAGCGGGAGGGCCGGTCAATGAGCAGTTCTTC. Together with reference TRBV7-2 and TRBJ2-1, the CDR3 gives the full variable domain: GAGVSQSPSNKVTEKGKDVELRCDPISGHTALYWYRQSLGQGLEFLIYFQGNSAPDKSGLPSDRFSAERTGGSVSTLTIQRTQQEDSAVYLCASSPKTAGGPVNEQFFGPGTRLTVL.

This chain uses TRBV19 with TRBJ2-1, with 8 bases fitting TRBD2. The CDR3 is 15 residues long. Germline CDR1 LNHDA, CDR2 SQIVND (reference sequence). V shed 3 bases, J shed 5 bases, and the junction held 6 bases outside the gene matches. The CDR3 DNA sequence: TGTGCCAGTAGTATTACAGCGGGAGCCCACAATGAGCAGTTCTTC. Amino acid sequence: CASSITAGAHNEQFF.

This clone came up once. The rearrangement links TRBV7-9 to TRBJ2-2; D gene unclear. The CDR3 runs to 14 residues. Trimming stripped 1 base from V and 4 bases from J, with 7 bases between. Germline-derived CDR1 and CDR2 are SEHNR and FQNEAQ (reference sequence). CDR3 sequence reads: CASSLGVSTGELFF. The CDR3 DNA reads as TGTGCCAGCAGCTTAGGTGTTAGCACCGGGGAGCTGTTTTTT.

The CDR3 is CASRPTEGGNTIYF. Here the CDR3 DNA reads TGCGCCAGCAGGCCCACGGAGGGGGGAAACACCATATATTTT. This chain uses TRBV4-1 with TRBJ1-3; possibly TRBD1 for D (5 bases). The germline gives CDR1 MGHRA, CDR2 YSYEKL. The CDR3 totals 14 residues. Trimming left V 6 bases short and J 4 bases short, with 13 bases between.